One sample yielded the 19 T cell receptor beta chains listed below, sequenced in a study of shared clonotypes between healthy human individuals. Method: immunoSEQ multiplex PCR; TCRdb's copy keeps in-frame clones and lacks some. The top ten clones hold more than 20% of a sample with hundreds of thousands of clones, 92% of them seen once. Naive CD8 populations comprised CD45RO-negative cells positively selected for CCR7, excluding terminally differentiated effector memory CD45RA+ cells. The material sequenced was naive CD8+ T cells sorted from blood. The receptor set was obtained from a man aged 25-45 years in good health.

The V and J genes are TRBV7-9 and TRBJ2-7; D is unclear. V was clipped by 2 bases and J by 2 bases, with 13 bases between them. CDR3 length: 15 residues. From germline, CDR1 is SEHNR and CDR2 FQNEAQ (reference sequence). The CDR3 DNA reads TGTGCCAGCAGCTTATTTCAGGACGGAGCCTACGAGCAGTACTTC. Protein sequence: CASSLFQDGAYEQYF.

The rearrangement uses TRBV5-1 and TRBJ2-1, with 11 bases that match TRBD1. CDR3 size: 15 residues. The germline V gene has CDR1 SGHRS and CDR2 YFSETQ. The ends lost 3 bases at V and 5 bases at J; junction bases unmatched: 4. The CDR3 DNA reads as TGCGCCAGCAGCTGGGGGACAGGGGGACACAATGAGCAGTTCTTC. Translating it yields CASSWGTGGHNEQFF.

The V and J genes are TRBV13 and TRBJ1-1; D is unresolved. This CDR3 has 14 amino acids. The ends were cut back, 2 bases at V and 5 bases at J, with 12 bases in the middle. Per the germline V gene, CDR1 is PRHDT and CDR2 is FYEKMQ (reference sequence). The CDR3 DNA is TGTGCCAGCAGCTTATCCCTAAGAGGGACTGAAGCTTTCTTT. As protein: CASSLSLRGTEAFF.

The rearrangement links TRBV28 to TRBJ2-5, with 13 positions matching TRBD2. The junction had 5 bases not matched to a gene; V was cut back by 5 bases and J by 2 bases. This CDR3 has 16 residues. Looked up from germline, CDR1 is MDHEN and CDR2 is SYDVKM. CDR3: CASSVGTSGVQETQYF. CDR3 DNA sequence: TGTGCCAGCAGTGTAGGGACTAGCGGGGTTCAAGAGACCCAGTACTTC.

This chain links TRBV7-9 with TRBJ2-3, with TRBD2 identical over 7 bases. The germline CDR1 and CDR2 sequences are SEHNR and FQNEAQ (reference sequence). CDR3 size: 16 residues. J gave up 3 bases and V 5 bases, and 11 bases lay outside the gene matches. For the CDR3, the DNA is TGTGCCAGCAGCCCCCTCGGAGCTAGCGGTACAGATACGCAGTATTTT. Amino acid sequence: CASSPLGASGTDTQYF.

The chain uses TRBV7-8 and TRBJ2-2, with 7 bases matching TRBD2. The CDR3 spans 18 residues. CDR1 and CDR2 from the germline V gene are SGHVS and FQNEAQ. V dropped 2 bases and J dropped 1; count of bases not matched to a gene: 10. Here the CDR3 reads CASSLWTRELLNTGELFF. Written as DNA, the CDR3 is TGTGCCAGCAGCTTATGGACTAGGGAACTTCTGAACACCGGGGAGCTGTTTTTT. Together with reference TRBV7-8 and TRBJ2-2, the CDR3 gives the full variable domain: GAGVSQSPRYKVAKRGQDVALRCDPISGHVSLFWYQQALGQGPEFLTYFQNEAQLDKSGLPSDRFFAERPEGSVSTLKIQRTQQEDSAVYLCASSLWTRELLNTGELFFGEGSRLTVL.

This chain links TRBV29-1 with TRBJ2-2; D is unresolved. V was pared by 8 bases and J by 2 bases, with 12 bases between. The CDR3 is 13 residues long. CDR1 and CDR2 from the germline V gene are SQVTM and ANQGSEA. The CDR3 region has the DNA TGCAGCACGGTTGGGGTTAACACCGGGGAGCTGTTTTTT. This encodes CSTVGVNTGELFF.

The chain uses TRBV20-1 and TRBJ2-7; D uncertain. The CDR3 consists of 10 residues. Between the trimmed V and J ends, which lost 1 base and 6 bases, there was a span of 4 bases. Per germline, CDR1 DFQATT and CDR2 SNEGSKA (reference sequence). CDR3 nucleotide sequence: TGCAGTGCTAGAGGGGGCGAGCAGTACTTC. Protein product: CSARGGEQYF.

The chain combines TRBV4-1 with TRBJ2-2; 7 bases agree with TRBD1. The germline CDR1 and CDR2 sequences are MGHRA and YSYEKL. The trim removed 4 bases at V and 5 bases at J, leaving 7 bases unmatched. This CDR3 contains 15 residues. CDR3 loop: CASSLRQGSTGELFF. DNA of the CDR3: TGCGCCAGCAGCCTACGACAGGGCAGTACCGGGGAGCTGTTTTTT.

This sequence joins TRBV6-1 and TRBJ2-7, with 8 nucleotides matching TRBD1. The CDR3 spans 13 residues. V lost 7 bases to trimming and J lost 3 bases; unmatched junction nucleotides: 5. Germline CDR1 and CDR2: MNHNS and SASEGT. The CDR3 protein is CASMEQGVYEQYF. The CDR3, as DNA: TGTGCCAGCATGGAACAGGGGGTCTACGAGCAGTACTTC.

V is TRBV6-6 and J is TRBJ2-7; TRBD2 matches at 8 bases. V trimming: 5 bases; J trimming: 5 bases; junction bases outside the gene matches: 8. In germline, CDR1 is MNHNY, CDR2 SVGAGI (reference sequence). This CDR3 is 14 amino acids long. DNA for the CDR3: TGTGCCAGCAGTCGGGGGGGAGGAGGGAACGAGCAGTACTTC. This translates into CASSRGGGGNEQYF.

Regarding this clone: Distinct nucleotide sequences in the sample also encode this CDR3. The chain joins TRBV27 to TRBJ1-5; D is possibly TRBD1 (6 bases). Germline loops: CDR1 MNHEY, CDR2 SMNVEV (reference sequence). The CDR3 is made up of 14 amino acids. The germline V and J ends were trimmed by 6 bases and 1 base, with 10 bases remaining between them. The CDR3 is CASSLGQSNQPQHF. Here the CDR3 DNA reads TGTGCCAGCAGCCTCGGACAGAGCAATCAGCCCCAGCATTTT.

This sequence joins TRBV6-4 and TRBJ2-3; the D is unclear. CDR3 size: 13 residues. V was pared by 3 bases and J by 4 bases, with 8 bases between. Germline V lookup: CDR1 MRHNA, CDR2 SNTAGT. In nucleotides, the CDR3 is TGTGCCAGCAGTGAAGTCTCGTCAGATACGCAGTATTTT. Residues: CASSEVSSDTQYF.

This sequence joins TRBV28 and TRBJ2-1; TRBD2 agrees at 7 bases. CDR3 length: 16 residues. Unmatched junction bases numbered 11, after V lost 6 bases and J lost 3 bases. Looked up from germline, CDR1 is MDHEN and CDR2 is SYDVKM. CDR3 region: CASRGLTSSHYNEQFF. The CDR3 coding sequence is TGTGCCAGCAGGGGATTGACTAGCAGCCACTACAATGAGCAGTTCTTC.

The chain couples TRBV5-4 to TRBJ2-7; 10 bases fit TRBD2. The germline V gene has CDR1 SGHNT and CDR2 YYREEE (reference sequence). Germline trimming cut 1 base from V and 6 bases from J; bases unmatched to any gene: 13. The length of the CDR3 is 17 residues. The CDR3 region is CASSLIVTSGTNPEQYF. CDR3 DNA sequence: TGTGCCAGCAGCTTGATAGTAACTAGCGGGACGAACCCCGAGCAGTACTTC. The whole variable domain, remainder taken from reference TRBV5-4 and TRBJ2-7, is ETGVTQSPTHLIKTRGQQVTLRCSSQSGHNTVSWYQQALGQGPQFIFQYYREEENGRGNFPPRFSGLQFPNYSSELNVNALELDDSALYLCASSLIVTSGTNPEQYFGPGTRLTVT.

The DNA for the CDR3 is TGTGCCAGCAGTTTTTCCAGGACTAGCGGTTACACAGATACGCAGTATTTT. Translation: CASSFSRTSGYTDTQYF. The V gene is TRBV28, the J gene TRBJ2-3; the match to TRBD2 covers 10 bases. The V segment lost 3 bases and the J segment 2 bases; nucleotides outside the gene matches: 8. Germline CDR1 MDHEN, CDR2 SYDVKM. This CDR3 spans 17 amino acids.

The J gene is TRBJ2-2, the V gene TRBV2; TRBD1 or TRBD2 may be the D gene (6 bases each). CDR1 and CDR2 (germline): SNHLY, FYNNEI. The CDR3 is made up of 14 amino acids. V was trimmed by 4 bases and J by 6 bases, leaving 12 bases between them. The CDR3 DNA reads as TGTGCCAGCAGTGCGGGGGCGGGACCCGGGGAGCTGTTTTTT. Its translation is CASSAGAGPGELFF.

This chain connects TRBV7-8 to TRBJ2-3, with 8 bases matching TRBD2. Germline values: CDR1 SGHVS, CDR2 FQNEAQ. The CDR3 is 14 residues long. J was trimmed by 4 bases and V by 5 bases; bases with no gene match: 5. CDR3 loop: CASSPLAGPDTQYF. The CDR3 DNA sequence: TGTGCCAGCAGCCCCCTAGCGGGCCCAGATACGCAGTATTTT.

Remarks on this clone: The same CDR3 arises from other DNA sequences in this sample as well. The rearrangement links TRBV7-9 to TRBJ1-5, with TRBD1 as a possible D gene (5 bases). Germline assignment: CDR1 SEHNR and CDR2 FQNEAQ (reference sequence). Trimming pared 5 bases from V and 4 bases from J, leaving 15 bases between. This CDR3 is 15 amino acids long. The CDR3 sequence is CASSPGQGGNQPQHF. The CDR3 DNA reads TGTGCCAGCAGCCCCGGACAAGGAGGGAATCAGCCCCAGCATTTT.